Detailed here is one T cell receptor beta chain. The antigen remains unidentified. Per sample, extraction of total RNA gave at least 5.5 micrograms in every case. CDR1 is SEHNR, CDR2 FQNEAQ, per germline (reference sequence). CDR3 size: 16 residues. V gave up 5 bases and J gave up 4 bases; unmatched junction bases: 8. Primed by a sample-barcoded 5' primer and a J-beta primer mix, a second PCR proceeded for roughly 7 to 11 cycles. A template-switch adaptor containing 12 random nucleotides labeled each cDNA molecule. Each single sample gave us at least 3 million CDR3-containing paired-end reads. MiXCR, applied by TCRdb to the 5' RACE reads, yields one record per CDR3 protein. The data contain hundreds of thousands of distinct CDR3 sequences, roughly half of them seen just once; the ten biggest clones take up around 50%. These data originate in a study of blood T cells in healthy people across ages. Findings and limits, study-wide: Naive T cell percentage by flow cytometry tracked strongly with beta diversity.

This chain links TRBV7-9 with TRBJ2-1; 10 nucleotides line up with TRBD2. The specimen was blood. The receptor's source is a man in his sixties in good health. The CDR3 protein is CASSLEGLAPYNEQFF. In DNA form, the CDR3 reads TGTGCCAGCAGCCTGGAGGGACTAGCGCCTTACAATGAGCAGTTCTTC.